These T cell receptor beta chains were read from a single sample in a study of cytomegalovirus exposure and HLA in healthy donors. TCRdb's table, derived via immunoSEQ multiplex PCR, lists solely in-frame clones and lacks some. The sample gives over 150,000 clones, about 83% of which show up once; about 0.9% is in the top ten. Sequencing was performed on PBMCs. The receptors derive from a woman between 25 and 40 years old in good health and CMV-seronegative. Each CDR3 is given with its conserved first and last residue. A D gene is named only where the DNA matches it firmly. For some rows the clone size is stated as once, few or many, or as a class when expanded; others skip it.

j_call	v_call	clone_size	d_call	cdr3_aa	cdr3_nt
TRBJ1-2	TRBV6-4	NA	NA	CASRDVAGRLSGYTF	TGTGCCAGCAGGGACGTAGCAGGGCGCCTCTCTGGCTACACCTTC
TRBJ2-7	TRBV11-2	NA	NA	CASSRLNYEQYF	TGTGCCAGCAGCCGACTGAACTACGAGCAGTACTTC
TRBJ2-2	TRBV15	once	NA	CATSKTGHNTGELFF	TGTGCCACCAGCAAAACGGGACATAACACCGGGGAGCTGTTTTTT
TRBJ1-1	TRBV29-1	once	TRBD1	CSSLLANRGTEAFF	TGCAGCTCCCTTTTGGCGAACAGGGGGACTGAAGCTTTCTTT
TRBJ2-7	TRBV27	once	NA	CASADPGWAYEQYF	TGTGCCAGCGCGGACCCAGGGTGGGCCTACGAGCAGTACTTC
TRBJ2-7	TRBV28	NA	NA	CASSLTVRLPSSYEQYF	TGTGCCAGCAGTTTAACTGTCAGACTTCCATCTTCCTACGAGCAGTACTTC
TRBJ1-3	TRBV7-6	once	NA	CASSLGAGVGSGNTIYF	TGTGCCAGCAGCTTAGGGGCGGGTGTTGGCTCCGGAAACACCATATATTTT
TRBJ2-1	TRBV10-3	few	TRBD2	CAISARSGVYEQFF	TGTGCCATCAGTGCCCGTAGCGGGGTCTATGAGCAGTTCTTC
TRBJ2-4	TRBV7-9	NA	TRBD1	CASSMTGLDIQYF	TGTGCCAGCAGCATGACAGGGTTGGACATTCAGTACTTC
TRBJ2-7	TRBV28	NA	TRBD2	CASTPGRVGEQYF	TGTGCCAGTACCCCGGGGAGGGTGGGCGAGCAGTACTTC
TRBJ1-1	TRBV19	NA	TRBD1	CASSGTGTVNTEAFF	TGTGCCAGTAGCGGGACCGGGACAGTCAACACTGAAGCTTTCTTT
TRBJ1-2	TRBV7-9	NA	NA	CANTPADSALGYTF	TGTGCCAACACTCCCGCCGACAGCGCATTAGGCTACACCTTC
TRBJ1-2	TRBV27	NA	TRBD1	CASSPGQGYLDGYTF	TGTGCCAGCAGCCCGGGACAGGGGTATCTCGATGGCTACACCTTC
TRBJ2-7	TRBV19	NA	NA	CASSMGESRGTYEQYF	TGTGCCAGTAGCATGGGGGAATCCAGGGGCACCTACGAGCAGTACTTC
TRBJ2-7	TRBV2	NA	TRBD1	CASSRDSYEQYF	TGTGCCAGCAGCCGGGACAGCTACGAGCAGTACTTC
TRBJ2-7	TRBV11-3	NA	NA	CASSNPTGEQYF	TGTGCCAGCAGTAACCCAACGGGCGAGCAGTACTTC
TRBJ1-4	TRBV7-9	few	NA	CASSLMSAGNEKLFF	TGTGCCAGCAGCTTAATGTCGGCAGGGAACGAAAAACTGTTTTTT
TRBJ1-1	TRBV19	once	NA	CASSIAPVDYMNTEAFF	TGTGCCAGTAGTATAGCCCCCGTTGATTACATGAACACTGAAGCTTTCTTT
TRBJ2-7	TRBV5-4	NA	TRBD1	CASSRPGTGVDEQYF	TGTGCCAGCAGCCGACCCGGGACAGGGGTTGACGAGCAGTACTTC
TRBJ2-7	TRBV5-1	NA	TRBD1	CASSGTGTGMYEQYF	TGCGCCAGCAGCGGGACCGGGACAGGGATGTACGAGCAGTACTTC
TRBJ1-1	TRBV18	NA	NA	CASLPGTELILNTEAFF	TGTGCCAGCTTACCTGGAACAGAGCTAATATTGAACACTGAAGCTTTCTTT
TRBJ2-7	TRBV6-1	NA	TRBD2	CASSEVELAGGKQYF	TGTGCCAGCAGTGAAGTCGAACTAGCGGGAGGCAAGCAGTACTTC
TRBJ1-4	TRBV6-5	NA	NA	CASSYSYGSGEKLFF	TGTGCCAGCAGTTACTCCTACGGGTCCGGCGAAAAACTGTTTTTT
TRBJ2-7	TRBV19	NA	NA	CASSISSTAYEQYF	TGTGCCAGTAGTATATCTTCGACAGCTTACGAGCAGTACTTC
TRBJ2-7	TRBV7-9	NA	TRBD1	CASTTTGVIVHSSYEQYF	TGTGCCAGCACCACGACAGGGGTAATTGTCCACTCCTCCTACGAGCAGTACTTC
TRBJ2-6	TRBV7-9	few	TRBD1	CASSLGTGKARLTF	TGTGCCAGCAGCTTAGGGACAGGGAAAGCTCGTCTGACTTTC
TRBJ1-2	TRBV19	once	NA	CASSIAAGLNYGYTF	TGTGCCAGTAGTATAGCTGCAGGGCTGAACTATGGCTACACCTTC
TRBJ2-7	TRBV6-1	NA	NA	CASSGYRDLSYEQYF	TGTGCCAGCAGTGGCTACAGGGATTTATCCTACGAGCAGTACTTC
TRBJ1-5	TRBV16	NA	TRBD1	CASSPWTGVSNQPQHF	TGTGCCAGCAGCCCCTGGACAGGAGTCAGCAATCAGCCCCAGCATTTT
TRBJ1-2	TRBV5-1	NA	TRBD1	CASSLRTGRDYGYTF	TGCGCCAGCAGCCTTCGGACAGGGCGAGACTATGGCTACACCTTC
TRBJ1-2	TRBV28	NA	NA	CASRKGGGNLYGYTF	TGTGCCAGCAGGAAAGGGGGGGGCAACCTCTATGGCTACACCTTC
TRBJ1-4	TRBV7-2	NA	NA	CASSLGQSSEKLFF	TGTGCCAGCAGCCTTGGACAGTCTAGTGAAAAACTGTTTTTT
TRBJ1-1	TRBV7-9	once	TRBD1	CASSEDRGGTEAFF	TGTGCCAGCAGCGAGGACAGGGGGGGCACTGAAGCTTTCTTT
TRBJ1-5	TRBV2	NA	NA	CASSLQQGSQPQHF	TGTGCCAGCTCCCTCCAACAGGGTAGTCAGCCCCAGCATTTT
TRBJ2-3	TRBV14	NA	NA	CASSPTVHTQYF	TGTGCCAGCAGCCCGACAGTCCATACGCAGTATTTT
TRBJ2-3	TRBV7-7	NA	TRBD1	CASSPGQGSTDTQYF	TGTGCCAGCAGCCCAGGACAGGGAAGCACAGATACGCAGTATTTT
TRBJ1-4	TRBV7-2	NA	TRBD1	CASSPGQGTNEKLFF	TGTGCCAGCAGCCCTGGACAGGGAACCAATGAAAAACTGTTTTTT
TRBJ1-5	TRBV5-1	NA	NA	CASSLKRGWLSNQPQHF	TGCGCCAGCAGCTTGAAAAGGGGGTGGTTGTCCAATCAGCCCCAGCATTTT
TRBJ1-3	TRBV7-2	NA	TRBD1	CASSLGGQGISGNTIYF	TGTGCCAGCAGCTTAGGAGGACAGGGGATCTCTGGAAACACCATATATTTT
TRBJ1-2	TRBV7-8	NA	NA	CASSLPGINYGYTF	TGTGCCAGCAGCTTACCCGGGATTAACTATGGCTACACCTTC
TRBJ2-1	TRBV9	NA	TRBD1	CASSANNRGENEQFF	TGTGCCAGCAGCGCCAATAACAGGGGAGAAAATGAGCAGTTCTTC
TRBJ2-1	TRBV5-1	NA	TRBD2	CASTPGTSVYNEQFF	TGCGCCAGCACTCCGGGGACTAGCGTTTACAATGAGCAGTTCTTC
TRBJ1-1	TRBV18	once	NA	CASSPSAGAQYTEAFF	TGTGCCAGCTCACCATCGGCAGGGGCGCAGTACACTGAAGCTTTCTTT